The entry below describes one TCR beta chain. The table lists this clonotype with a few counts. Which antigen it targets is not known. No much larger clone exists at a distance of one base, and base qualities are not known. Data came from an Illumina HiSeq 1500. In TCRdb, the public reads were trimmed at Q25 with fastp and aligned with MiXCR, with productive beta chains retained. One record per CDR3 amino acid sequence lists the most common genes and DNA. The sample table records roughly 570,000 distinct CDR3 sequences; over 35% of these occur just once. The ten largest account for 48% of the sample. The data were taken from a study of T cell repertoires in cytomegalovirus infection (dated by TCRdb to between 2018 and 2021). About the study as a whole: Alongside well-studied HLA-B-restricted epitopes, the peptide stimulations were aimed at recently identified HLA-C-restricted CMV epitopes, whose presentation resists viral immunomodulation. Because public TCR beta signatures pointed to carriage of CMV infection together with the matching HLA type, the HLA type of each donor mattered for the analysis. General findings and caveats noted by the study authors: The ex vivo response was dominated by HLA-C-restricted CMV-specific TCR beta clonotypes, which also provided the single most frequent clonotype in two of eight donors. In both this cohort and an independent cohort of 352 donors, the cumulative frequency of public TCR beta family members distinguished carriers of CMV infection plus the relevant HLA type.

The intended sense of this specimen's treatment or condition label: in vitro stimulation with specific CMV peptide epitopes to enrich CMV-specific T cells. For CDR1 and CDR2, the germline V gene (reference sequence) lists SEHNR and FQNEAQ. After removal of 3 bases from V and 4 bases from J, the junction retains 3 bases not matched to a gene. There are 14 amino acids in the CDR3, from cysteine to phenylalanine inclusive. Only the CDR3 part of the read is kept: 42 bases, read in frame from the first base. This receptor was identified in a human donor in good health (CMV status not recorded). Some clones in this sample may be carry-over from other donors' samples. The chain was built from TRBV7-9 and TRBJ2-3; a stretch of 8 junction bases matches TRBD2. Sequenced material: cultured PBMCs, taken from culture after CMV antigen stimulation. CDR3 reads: CASSFRLASDTQYF. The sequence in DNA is TGTGCCAGCAGCTTTCGACTAGCGTCAGATACGCAGTATTTT.